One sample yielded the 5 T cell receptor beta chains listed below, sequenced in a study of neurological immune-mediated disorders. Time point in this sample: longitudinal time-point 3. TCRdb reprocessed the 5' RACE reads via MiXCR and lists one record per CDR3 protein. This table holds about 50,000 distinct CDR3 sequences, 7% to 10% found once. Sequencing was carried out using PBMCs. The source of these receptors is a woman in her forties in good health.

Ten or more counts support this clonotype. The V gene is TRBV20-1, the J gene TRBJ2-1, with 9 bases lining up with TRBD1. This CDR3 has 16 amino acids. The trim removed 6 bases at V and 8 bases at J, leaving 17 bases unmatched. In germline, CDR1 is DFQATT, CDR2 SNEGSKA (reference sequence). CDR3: CSAPNLGQGSADEQFF. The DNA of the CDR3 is TGCAGTGCGCCCAACCTGGGACAGGGATCGGCAGATGAGCAGTTCTTC.

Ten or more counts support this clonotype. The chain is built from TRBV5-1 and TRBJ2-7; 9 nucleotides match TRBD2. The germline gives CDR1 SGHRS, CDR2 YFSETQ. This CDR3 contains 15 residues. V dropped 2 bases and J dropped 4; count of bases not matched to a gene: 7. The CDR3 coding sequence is TGCGCCAGCAGCTTTAGGTCTAGCGGGATTTACGAGCAGTACTTC. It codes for CASSFRSSGIYEQYF.

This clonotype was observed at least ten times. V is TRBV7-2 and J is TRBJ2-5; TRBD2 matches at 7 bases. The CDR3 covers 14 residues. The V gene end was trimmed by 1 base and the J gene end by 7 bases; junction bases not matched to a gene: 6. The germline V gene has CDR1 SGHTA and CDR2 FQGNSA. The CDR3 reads CASSLGAGAATQYF. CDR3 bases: TGTGCCAGCAGCTTAGGGGCGGGAGCGGCGACCCAGTACTTC. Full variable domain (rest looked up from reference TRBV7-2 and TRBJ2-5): GAGVSQSPSNKVTEKGKDVELRCDPISGHTALYWYRQSLGQGLEFLIYFQGNSAPDKSGLPSDRFSAERTGGSVSTLTIQRTQQEDSAVYLCASSLGAGAATQYFGPGTRLLVL.

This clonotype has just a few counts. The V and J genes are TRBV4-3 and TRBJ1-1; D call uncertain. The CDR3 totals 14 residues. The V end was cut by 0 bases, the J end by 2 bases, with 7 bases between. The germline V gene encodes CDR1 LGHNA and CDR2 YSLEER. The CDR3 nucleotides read TGCGCCAGCAGCCAAGACGCCTTTAACACTGAAGCTTTCTTT. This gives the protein CASSQDAFNTEAFF.

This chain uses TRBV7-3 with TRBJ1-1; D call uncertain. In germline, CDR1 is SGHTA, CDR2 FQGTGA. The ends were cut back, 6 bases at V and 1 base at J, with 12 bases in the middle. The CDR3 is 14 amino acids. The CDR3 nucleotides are TGTGCCAGCAGTCGTTCTCCCGGGAACACTGAAGCTTTCTTT. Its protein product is CASSRSPGNTEAFF.